This TCR beta chain was documented in a study of T-cell memory formation after mild COVID-19. MiXCR was run by TCRdb on the 5' RACE reads, yielding one entry per CDR3 protein. The sample has about 300,000 distinct CDR3 sequences; roughly a fifth are singletons. CDR1 SEHNR and CDR2 FQNEAQ come from the germline V gene (reference sequence). V gave up 5 bases and J gave up 6 bases, with 13 bases separating them. The CDR3 is made up of 13 amino acids. About this clonotype: The target antigen is unknown.

Study conclusions and caveats: The study found contracting CD4+ clones mainly in CM and EM and contracting CD8+ clones in EMRA. Later expanders leaned toward CD4+, whereas clones contracting from day 15 to 85 were balanced CD4/CD8.

J is TRBJ1-2 and V is TRBV7-9, with a tentative D call TRBD1 (6 bases). The TCR originated in a man younger than 35 who had mild COVID-19 (a few samples of this study predate the infection). Cell type and time point are not known. Sequencing input: PBMCs or a T cell subset sorted from them (not recorded which). CDR3 in DNA: TGTGCCAGCAGCCCGACAGGCGCGGATGGCTACACCTTC. Translated: CASSPTGADGYTF.